Listed below are T cell receptor beta chains from one sample, sequenced in a study of blood T cell repertoires in COVID-19. Measured with immunoSEQ multiplex PCR; TCRdb has only the in-frame clones, and not every one. Of about 120,000 clones in the sample, over 60% are singletons; the top ten hold 4%. Sequencing was performed on peripheral blood. All receptors derive from a woman of 80 years or more with acute or convalescent COVID-19. Each CDR3 is given with its conserved first and last residue.

V gene	J gene	CDR3 protein
TRBV10-3	TRBJ2-3	CAIRGGRDEDTDTQYF
TRBV5-4	TRBJ2-3	CASSSTGTDTQYF
TRBV5-5	TRBJ1-6	CASTPTGEYSPLHF
TRBV27	TRBJ2-1	CASSLRVWDYGSYNEQFF
TRBV7-8	TRBJ1-1	CASSSSGGTGGMNTEAFF
TRBV6-6	TRBJ2-7	CASSFQRTAYEQYF
TRBV29-1	TRBJ2-1	CSVAVAGGGNEQFF
TRBV7-9	TRBJ2-3	CASSLLRSTSTDTQYF
TRBV7-2	TRBJ1-2	CASSSRQGDGYTF
TRBV9	TRBJ1-1	CASSPLANTEAFF
TRBV7-2	TRBJ2-7	CASSLSGQDEQYF
TRBV7-2	TRBJ2-5	CASSPQTGGVETQYF
TRBV28	TRBJ1-2	CASSLAWGGTRDGYTF
TRBV19	TRBJ1-4	CASSLQGTYATNEKLFF
TRBV2	TRBJ2-7	CASSKGVTVYEQYF
TRBV5-1	TRBJ2-1	CASSLGLGSADNEQFF
TRBV4-3	TRBJ1-5	CASSQDLAGSQPQHF
TRBV19	TRBJ1-3	CASSPSPRTGNTIYF
TRBV6-5	TRBJ1-4	CASSDSATNEKLFF
TRBV5-5	TRBJ1-2	CASSRQVDRAYGYTF
TRBV10-3	TRBJ1-5	CAISEYRRQPQHF
TRBV12-3/TRBV12-4	TRBJ2-2	CASNRNTGELFF
TRBV20-1	TRBJ2-3	CSASRGGVTSGSTDTQYF
TRBV18	TRBJ2-3	CASSPLDRGFTQYF
TRBV21-1	TRBJ2-2	CASLKGDRSNTGELFF
TRBV3-1/TRBV3-2	TRBJ2-3	CASSNPGLAGADTQYF
TRBV11-2	TRBJ1-2	CASSLEGQGFYTF
TRBV28	TRBJ2-5	CASSAALIETQYF
TRBV12-3/TRBV12-4	TRBJ1-2	CASSLNRNYGYTF
TRBV28	TRBJ1-2	CASSSQGAHYGYTF
TRBV15	TRBJ1-1	CATSRVSGGNTEAFF
TRBV7-2	TRBJ2-7	CASSLSRGYEQYF
TRBV5-1	TRBJ1-1	CASSPGGTRWLNTEAFF
TRBV19	TRBJ1-1	CASSTRQGWRSSTEAFF
TRBV29-1	TRBJ2-5	CSASLGGEETQYF
TRBV6-5	TRBJ2-5	CASSYSIGLAFETQYF
TRBV6-5	TRBJ1-1	CASNNVAMNTEAFF
TRBV5-5	TRBJ1-4	CASSSRTGGKGEKLFF
TRBV19	TRBJ1-5	CASSIVRGREPQHF
TRBV5-1	TRBJ1-2	CASRTGTDHGYTF
TRBV9	TRBJ2-5	CASSVREETQYF
TRBV13	TRBJ2-3	CASSYRTSTNTQYF
TRBV6-5	TRBJ2-1	CASSYSHASGRSEQFF
TRBV6-5	TRBJ2-6	CASSPTVTGANVLTF
TRBV11-2	TRBJ1-5	CASSPDRAGQPQHF
TRBV18	TRBJ1-1	CASSPTGGGSGTEAFF
TRBV11-1	TRBJ1-1	CASSQDGGHKNTEAFF
TRBV10-3	TRBJ1-2	CAISSTDPSPLSNYGYTF
TRBV12-3/TRBV12-4	TRBJ1-1	CASSPSSGLSTFF
TRBV7-2	TRBJ2-2	CASSLVVGSPGELFF
TRBV19	TRBJ1-1	CASSISRAPGTEAFF
TRBV29-1	TRBJ1-1	CSATTSGNTEAFF
TRBV4-3	TRBJ2-7	CASSQVNGSGRGYEQYF
TRBV12-3/TRBV12-4	TRBJ2-7	CASSGFYEQYF